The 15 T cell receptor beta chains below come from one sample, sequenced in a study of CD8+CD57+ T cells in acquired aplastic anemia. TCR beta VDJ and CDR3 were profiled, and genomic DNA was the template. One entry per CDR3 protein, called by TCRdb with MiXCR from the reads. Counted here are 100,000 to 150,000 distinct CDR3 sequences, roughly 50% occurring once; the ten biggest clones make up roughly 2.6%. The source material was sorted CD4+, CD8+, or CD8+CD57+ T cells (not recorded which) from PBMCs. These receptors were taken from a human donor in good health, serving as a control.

The CDR3 DNA reads TGCGCCAGCAGCTCGACAGGGGCGGGGGAAAAACTGTTTTTT. Its translation: CASSSTGAGEKLFF. The rearrangement links TRBV5-1 to TRBJ1-4, with 8 positions matching TRBD1. The germline V gene encodes CDR1 SGHRS and CDR2 YFSETQ. The CDR3 loop spans 14 amino acids. V trimming: 3 bases; J trimming: 8 bases; junction bases outside the gene matches: 6.

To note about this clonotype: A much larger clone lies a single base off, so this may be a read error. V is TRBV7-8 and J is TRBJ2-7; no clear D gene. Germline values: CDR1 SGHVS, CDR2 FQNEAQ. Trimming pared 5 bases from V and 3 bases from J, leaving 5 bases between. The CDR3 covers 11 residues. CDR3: CASSPDYEQYF. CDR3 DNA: TGTGCCAGCAGCCCCGACTACGAGCAGTACTTC.

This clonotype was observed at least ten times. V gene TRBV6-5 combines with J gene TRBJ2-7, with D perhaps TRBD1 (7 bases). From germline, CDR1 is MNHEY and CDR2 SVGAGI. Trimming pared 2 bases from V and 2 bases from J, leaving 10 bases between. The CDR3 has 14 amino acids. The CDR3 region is CASSYAGQTYEQYF. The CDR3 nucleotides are TGTGCCAGCAGTTACGCGGGACAGACCTACGAGCAGTACTTC.

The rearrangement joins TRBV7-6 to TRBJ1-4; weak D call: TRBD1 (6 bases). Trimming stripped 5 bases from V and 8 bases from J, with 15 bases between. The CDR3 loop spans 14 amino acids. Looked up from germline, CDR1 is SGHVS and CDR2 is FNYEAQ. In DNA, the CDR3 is TGTGCCAGCAGCCTTGGCCAGGGGTGGGAAAAACTGTTTTTT. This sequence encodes CASSLGQGWEKLFF.

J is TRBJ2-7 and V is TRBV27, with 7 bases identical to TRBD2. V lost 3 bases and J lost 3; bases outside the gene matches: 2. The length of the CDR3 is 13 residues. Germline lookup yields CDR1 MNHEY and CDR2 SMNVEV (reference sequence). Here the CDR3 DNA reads TGTGCCAGCAGTTTGCGGGGGTTCTACGAGCAGTACTTC. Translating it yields CASSLRGFYEQYF.

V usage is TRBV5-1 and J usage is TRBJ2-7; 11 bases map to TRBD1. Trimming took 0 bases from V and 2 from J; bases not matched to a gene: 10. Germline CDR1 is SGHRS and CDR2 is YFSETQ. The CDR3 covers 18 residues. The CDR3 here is CASSLVLTPGQGAYEQYF. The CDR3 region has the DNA TGCGCCAGCAGCTTGGTCCTTACTCCGGGACAGGGGGCCTACGAGCAGTACTTC.

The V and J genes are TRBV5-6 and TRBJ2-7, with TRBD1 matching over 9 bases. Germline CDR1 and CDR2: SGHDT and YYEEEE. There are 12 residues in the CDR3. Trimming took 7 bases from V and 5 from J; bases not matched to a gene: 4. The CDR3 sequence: CASDGTGNEQYF. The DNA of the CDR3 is TGTGCCAGCGACGGGACAGGGAACGAGCAGTACTTC.

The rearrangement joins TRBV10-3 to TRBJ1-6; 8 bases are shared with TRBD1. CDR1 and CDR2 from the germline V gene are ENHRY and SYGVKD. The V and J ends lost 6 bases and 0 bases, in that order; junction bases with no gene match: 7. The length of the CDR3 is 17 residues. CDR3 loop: CAIRDRASSSYNSPLHF. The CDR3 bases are TGTGCCATCAGGGACAGGGCGTCGAGCTCCTATAATTCACCCCTCCACTTT.

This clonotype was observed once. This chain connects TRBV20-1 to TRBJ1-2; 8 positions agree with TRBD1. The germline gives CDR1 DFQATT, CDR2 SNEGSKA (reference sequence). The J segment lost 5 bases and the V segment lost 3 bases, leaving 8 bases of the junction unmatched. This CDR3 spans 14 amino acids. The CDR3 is CSASLDREGYGYTF. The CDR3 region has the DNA TGCAGTGCTAGTCTGGACAGGGAGGGGTATGGCTACACCTTC.

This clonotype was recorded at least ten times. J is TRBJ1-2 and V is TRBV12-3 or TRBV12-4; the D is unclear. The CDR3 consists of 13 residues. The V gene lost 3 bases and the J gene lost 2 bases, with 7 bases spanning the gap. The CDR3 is CASSFDGNYGYTF. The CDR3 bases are TGTGCCAGCAGTTTTGACGGGAACTATGGCTACACCTTC.

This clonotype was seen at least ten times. CDR3 DNA sequence: TGTGCTAGTGGTCCCCGAGGGGGGGACAATGAGCAGTTCTTC. Its protein is CASGPRGGDNEQFF. The chain employs TRBV12-5 and TRBJ2-1; maybe TRBD2 (7 bases). This CDR3 region has 14 residues. V was trimmed by 5 bases and J by 5 bases, leaving 13 bases between them. The germline V gene encodes CDR1 LGHNT and CDR2 FRNRAP.

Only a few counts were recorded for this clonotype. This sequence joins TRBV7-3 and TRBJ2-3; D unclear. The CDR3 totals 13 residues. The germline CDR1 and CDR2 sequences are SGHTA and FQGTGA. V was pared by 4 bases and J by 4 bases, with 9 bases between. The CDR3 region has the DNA TGTGCCAGCAGCTCCGACCCCGCAGATACGCAGTATTTT. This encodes CASSSDPADTQYF.

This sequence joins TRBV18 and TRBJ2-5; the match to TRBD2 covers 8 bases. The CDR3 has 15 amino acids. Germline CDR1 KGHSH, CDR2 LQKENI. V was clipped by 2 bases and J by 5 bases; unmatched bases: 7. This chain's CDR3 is CASSPAGLASETQYF. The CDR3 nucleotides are TGTGCCAGCTCACCAGCAGGACTAGCATCCGAGACCCAGTACTTC.

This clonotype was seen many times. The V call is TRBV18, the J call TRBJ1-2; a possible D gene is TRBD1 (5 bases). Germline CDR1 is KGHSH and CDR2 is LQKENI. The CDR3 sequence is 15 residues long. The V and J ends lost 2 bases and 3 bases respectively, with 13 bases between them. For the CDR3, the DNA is TGTGCCAGCTCACCAGGGGAACAGGCCCACTATGGCTACACCTTC. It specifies CASSPGEQAHYGYTF.

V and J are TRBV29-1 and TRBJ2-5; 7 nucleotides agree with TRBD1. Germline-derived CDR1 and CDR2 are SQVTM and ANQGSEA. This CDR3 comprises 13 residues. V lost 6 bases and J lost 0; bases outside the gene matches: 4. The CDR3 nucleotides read TGCAGCGTGAACACAGGGGACCAAGAGACCCAGTACTTC. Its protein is CSVNTGDQETQYF. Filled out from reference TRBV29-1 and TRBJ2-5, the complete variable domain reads SAVISQKPSRDICQRGTSLTIQCQVDSQVTMMFWYRQQPGQSLTLIATANQGSEATYESGFVIDKFPISRPNLTFSTLTVSNMSPEDSSIYLCSVNTGDQETQYFGPGTRLLVL.